The 17 T cell receptor beta chains in this list originate from one sample, sequenced in a study of CXCR3-negative and CXCR3-positive naive CD8 T cells. cDNA libraries for TRB were generated by 5' RACE incorporating UMI labels. TCRdb derives one entry per CDR3 protein from the 5' RACE reads, leaving out DNA. The sample's table shows 70,000 to 95,000 distinct CDR3 sequences. Sequencing used naive CXCR3- CD8+ T cells from blood. Specified subset: CD45RO-CCR7+CD27+CD95- naive CD8+ T cells lacking CXCR3 (TNR3-). The origin of the receptors is a human donor in good health. Some clones in this sample may be carry-over from other donors' samples.

The genes are TRBV14 and TRBJ2-1; the TCRdb D gene call, TRBD1, has no DNA to confirm it. CDR3 length: 17 residues. Looked up from germline, CDR1 is SGHDN and CDR2 is FVKESK. This CDR3 is CASSQDHTRQTYNEQFF.

V gene TRBV5-6 combines with J gene TRBJ2-1; TCRdb lists TRBD2, though no DNA is available to test this call. Germline V gives CDR1 SGHDT, CDR2 YYEEEE. CDR3 length: 15 residues. The CDR3 here is CASSLYGGRFYEQFF.

This rearrangement joins TRBV5-1 to TRBJ2-7; TCRdb designates TRBD1, a call that cannot be tested without DNA. Germline CDR1 is SGHRS and CDR2 is YFSETQ. This CDR3 is built from 16 residues. The chain's CDR3 is CASSLLDRGVSYEQYF.

V is TRBV25-1 and J is TRBJ2-7; the TRBD2 assignment by TCRdb is unverifiable without DNA. Germline V gene sequence: CDR1 MGHDK, CDR2 SYGVNS. The CDR3 is 13 residues long. The CDR3 sequence: CASSSGVDYEQYF.

The chain is built from TRBV4-2 and TRBJ1-1; TCRdb reports TRBD1, a call that lacks DNA to check it against. Germline loops: CDR1 LGHNA, CDR2 YNFKEQ. There are 18 residues in the CDR3. CDR3 sequence reads: CASSQDGSLTGMSTEAFF.

The CDR3: CASTASGASTGELFF. The genes are TRBV2 and TRBJ2-2; TCRdb indicates TRBD1, and absent DNA this call remains unverified. CDR3 length: 15 amino acids. Per germline, CDR1 SNHLY and CDR2 FYNNEI.

The chain combines TRBV18 with TRBJ1-2; the D call of TRBD1 rests on TCRdb alone, since no DNA is present to check it. The CDR3 consists of 14 residues. Per germline, CDR1 KGHSH and CDR2 LQKENI. CDR3 residues: CASSPPPGSGGYTF.

The chain uses TRBV5-1 and TRBJ2-1; with no DNA, the TCRdb D assignment of TRBD1 cannot be verified. The germline V gene has CDR1 SGHRS and CDR2 YFSETQ. The CDR3 consists of 17 residues. The CDR3: CASSWGGQGSSYNEQFF.

V is TRBV20-1 and J is TRBJ2-7; the D call from TCRdb, TRBD1, cannot be confirmed without DNA. This CDR3 has 15 amino acids. Germline V lookup: CDR1 DFQATT, CDR2 SNEGSKA (reference sequence). The CDR3 spells CSARALDREPYEQYF.

The chain carries TRBV12-3 or TRBV12-4 and TRBJ2-1; TCRdb outputs TRBD2, but without DNA this stays unchecked. There are 15 residues in the CDR3. The CDR3 sequence: CASSLVTSGGAEQFF.

By frequency, this clonotype is medium-sized (0.01 to 0.1%). The V call is TRBV29-1, the J call TRBJ2-2. The CDR3 is 12 amino acids. Germline lookup yields CDR1 SQVTM and CDR2 ANQGSEA. The CDR3 reads CSVEDLTGELFF.

This chain connects TRBV4-3 to TRBJ2-7; TCRdb's D call of TRBD2 is untestable without DNA. Germline V gene lookup returns CDR1 LGHNA and CDR2 YSLEER. The CDR3 consists of 15 residues. The CDR3 reads CASSQASGGPYEQYF.

V and J are TRBV2 and TRBJ2-3. The CDR3 covers 13 residues. Germline V gene sequence: CDR1 SNHLY, CDR2 FYNNEI. CDR3: CASSDLSTDTQYF.

The chain couples TRBV4-3 to TRBJ1-1. The germline gives CDR1 LGHNA, CDR2 YSLEER. This CDR3 is 13 amino acids long. CDR3 amino acids: CASSQPVGSEAFF.

The V call is TRBV28, the J call TRBJ2-1; TCRdb lists TRBD1, though no DNA is available to test this call. The CDR3 is 16 residues long. Germline loops: CDR1 MDHEN, CDR2 SYDVKM. CDR3 region: CASSLSPRQGLNEQFF.

The CDR3 loop reads CSVAGQGAGGELFF. The genes are TRBV29-1 and TRBJ2-2; TCRdb lists TRBD1, though no DNA is available to test this call. This CDR3 is built from 14 residues. Germline-derived CDR1 and CDR2 are SQVTM and ANQGSEA.

The chain is built from TRBV7-6 and TRBJ2-5. The CDR3 is 13 residues long. The V gene's germline CDR1 is SGHVS and CDR2 FNYEAQ. CDR3 residues: CASSLSVVETQYF. The full variable domain, rest sourced from reference TRBV7-6 and TRBJ2-5, is GAGVSQSPRYKVTKRGQDVALRCDPISGHVSLYWYRQALGQGPEFLTYFNYEAQQDKSGLPNDRFSAERPEGSISTLTIQRTEQRDSAMYRCASSLSVVETQYFGPGTRLLVL.